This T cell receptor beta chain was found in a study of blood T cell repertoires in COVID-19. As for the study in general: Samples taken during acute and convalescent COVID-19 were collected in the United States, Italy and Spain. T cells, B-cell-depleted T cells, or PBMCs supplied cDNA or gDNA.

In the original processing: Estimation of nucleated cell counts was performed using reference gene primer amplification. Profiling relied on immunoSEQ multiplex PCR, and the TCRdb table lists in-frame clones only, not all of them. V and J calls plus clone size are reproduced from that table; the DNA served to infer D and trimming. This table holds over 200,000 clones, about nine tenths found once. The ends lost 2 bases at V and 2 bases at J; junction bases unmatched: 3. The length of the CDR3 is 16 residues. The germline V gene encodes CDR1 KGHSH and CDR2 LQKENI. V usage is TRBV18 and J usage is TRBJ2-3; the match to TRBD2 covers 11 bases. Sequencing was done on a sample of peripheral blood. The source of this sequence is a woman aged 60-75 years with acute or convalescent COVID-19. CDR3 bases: TGTGCCAGCTCACCAACGACTAGCGGGATCACAGATACGCAGTATTTT. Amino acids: CASSPTTSGITDTQYF.